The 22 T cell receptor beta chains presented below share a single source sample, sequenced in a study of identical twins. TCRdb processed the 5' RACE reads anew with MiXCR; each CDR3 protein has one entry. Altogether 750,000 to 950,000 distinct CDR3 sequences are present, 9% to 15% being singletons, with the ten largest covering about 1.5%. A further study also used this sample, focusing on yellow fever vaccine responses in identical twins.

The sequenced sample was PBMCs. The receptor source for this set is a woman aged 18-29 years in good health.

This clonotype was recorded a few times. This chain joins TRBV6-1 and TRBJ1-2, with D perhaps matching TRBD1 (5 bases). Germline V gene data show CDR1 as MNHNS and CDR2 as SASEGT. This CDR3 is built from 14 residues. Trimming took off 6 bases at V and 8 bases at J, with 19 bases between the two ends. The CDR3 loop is CASSPGRTLGGYTF. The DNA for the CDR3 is TGTGCCAGCAGCCCGGGACGGACCCTGGGGGGCTACACCTTC.

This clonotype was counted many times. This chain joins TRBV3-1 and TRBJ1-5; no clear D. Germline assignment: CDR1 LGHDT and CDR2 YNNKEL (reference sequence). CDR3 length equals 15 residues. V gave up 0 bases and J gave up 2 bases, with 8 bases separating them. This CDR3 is CASSQDGVGNQPQHF. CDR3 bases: TGTGCCAGCAGCCAAGATGGAGTGGGCAATCAGCCCCAGCATTTT.

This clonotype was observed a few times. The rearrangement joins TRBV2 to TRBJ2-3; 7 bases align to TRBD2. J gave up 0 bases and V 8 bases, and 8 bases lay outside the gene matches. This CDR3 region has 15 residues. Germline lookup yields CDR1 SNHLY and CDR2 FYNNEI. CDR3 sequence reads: CASGGGVSSTDTQYF. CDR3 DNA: TGTGCCAGCGGGGGGGGGGTATCTAGCACAGATACGCAGTATTTT.

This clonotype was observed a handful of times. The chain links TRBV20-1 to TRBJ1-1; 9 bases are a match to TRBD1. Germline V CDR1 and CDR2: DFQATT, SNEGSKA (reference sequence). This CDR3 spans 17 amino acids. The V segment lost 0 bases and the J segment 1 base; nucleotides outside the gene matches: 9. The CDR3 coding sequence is TGCAGTGCTAGAGATCTGACAGGGGGAAGGCCGAACACTGAAGCTTTCTTT. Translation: CSARDLTGGRPNTEAFF.

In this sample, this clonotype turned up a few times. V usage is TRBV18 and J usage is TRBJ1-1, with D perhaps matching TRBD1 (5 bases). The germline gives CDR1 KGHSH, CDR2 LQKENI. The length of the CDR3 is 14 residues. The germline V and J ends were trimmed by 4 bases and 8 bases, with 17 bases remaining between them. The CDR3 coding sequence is TGTGCCAGCTCACTTACAGGAGGAACTCCGGAAGCTTTCTTT. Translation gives CASSLTGGTPEAFF.

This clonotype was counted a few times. CDR3 sequence (DNA): TGTGCTAGTGGTTTGGTAGAGGGTTTTTTCTCTAGCGGTATTTACAATGAGCAGTTCTTC. It encodes CASGLVEGFFSSGIYNEQFF. The gene calls are TRBV12-5 and TRBJ2-1, with TRBD2 matching 7 bases. The CDR3 length is 20 residues. V gave up 0 bases and J gave up 4 bases; unmatched junction bases: 18. CDR1 LGHNT and CDR2 FRNRAP come from the germline V gene.

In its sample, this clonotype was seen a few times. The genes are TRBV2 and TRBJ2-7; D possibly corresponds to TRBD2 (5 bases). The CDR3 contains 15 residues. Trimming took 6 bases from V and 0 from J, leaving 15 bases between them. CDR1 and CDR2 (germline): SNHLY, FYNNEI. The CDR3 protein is CASRTPAAISYEQYF. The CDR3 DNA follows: TGTGCCAGCAGGACCCCAGCGGCGATCTCCTACGAGCAGTACTTC.

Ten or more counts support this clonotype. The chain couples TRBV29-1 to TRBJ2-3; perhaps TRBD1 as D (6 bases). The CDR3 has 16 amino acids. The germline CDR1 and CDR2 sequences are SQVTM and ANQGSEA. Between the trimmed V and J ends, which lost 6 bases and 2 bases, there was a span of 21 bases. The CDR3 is CSVASLPGHDTDTQYF. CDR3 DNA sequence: TGCAGCGTAGCCTCCTTACCGGGACACGACACAGATACGCAGTATTTT.

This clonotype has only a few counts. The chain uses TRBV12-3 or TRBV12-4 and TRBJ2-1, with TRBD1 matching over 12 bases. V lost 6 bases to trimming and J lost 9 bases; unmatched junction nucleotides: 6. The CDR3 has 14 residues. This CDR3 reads CASRGQGAVGEQFF. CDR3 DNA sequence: TGTGCCAGCAGGGGACAGGGGGCTGTAGGTGAGCAGTTCTTC.

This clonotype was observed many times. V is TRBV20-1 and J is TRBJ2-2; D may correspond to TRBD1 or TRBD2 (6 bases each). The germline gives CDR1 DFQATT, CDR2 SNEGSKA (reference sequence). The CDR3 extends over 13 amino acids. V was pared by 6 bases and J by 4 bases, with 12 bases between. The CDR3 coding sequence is TGCAGTGCGCGGGACATTCTCACCGGGGAGCTGTTTTTT. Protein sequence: CSARDILTGELFF.

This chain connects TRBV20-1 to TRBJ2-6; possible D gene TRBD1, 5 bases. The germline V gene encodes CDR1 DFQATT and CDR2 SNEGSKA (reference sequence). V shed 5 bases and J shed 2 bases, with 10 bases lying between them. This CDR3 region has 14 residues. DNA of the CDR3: TGCAGTGCTGTCAGGGTCCCTGGGGCCAACGTCCTGACTTTC. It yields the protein CSAVRVPGANVLTF.

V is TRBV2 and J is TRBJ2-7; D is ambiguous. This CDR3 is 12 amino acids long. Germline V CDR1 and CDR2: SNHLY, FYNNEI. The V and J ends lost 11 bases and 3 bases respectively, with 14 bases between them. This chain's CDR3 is CAVKKGNYEQYF. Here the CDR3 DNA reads TGTGCCGTCAAGAAAGGAAACTACGAGCAGTACTTC.

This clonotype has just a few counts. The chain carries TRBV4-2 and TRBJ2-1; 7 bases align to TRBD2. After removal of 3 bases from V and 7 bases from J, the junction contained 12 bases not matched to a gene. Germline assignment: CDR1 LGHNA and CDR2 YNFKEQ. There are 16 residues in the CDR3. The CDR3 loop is CASSHWLAVTDNEQFF. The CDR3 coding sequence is TGTGCCAGCAGCCACTGGCTAGCGGTAACCGATAATGAGCAGTTCTTC.

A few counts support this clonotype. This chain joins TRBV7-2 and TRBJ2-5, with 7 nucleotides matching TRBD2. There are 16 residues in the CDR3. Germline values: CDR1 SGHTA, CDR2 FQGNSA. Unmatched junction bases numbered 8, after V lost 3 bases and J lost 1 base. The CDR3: CASSFVSSGIQETQYF. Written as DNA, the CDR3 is TGTGCCAGCAGCTTTGTATCAAGCGGGATCCAAGAGACCCAGTACTTC. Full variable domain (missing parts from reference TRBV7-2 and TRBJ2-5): GAGVSQSPSNKVTEKGKDVELRCDPISGHTALYWYRQSLGQGLEFLIYFQGNSAPDKSGLPSDRFSAERTGGSVSTLTIQRTQQEDSAVYLCASSFVSSGIQETQYFGPGTRLLVL.

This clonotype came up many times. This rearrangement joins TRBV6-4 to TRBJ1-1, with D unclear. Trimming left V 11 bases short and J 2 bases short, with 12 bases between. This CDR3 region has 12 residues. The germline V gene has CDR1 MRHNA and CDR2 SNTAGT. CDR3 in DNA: TGTGCCCCCGCAGTTCGAAACACTGAAGCTTTCTTT. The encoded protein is CAPAVRNTEAFF.

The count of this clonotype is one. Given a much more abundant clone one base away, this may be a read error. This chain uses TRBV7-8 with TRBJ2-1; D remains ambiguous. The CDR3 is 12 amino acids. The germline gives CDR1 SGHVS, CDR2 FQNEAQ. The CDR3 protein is CAGSLTFNEQFF. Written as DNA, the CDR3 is TGTGCCGGCAGCTTAACGTTCAATGAGCAGTTCTTC.

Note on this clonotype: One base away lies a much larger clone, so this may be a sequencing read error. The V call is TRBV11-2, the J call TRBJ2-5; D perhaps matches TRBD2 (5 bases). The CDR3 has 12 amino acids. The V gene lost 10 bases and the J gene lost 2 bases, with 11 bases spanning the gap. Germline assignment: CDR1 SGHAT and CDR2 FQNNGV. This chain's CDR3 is CATGVTQETQYF. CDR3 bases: TGTGCCACCGGGGTAACTCAAGAGACCCAGTACTTC.

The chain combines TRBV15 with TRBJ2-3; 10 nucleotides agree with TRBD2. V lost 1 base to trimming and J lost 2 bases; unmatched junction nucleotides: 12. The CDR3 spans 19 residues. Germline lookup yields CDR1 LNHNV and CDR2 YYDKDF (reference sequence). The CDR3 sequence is CATSRARVAGGGNTDTQYF. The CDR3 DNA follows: TGTGCCACCAGCAGAGCCAGGGTAGCGGGAGGTGGGAACACAGATACGCAGTATTTT.

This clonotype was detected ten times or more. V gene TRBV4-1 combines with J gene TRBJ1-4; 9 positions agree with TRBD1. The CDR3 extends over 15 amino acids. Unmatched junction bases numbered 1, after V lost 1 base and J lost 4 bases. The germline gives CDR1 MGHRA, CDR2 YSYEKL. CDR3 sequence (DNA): TGCGCCAGCAGCCAAGGGGACAGGGATAATGAAAAACTGTTTTTT. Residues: CASSQGDRDNEKLFF.

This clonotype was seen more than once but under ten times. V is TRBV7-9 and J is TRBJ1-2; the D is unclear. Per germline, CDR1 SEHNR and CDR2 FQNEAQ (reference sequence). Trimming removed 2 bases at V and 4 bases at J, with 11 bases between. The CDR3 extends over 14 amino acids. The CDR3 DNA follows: TGTGCCAGCAGCTTATCAACCACGGTCTATGGCTACACCTTC. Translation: CASSLSTTVYGYTF.

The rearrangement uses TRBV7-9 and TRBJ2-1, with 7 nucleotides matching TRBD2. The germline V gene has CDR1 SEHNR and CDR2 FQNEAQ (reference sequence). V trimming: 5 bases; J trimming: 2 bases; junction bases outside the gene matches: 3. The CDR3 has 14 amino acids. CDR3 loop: CASSRTSTYNEQFF. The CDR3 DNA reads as TGTGCCAGCAGCCGGACTAGTACCTACAATGAGCAGTTCTTC.

The CDR3 loop reads CASSYSSGETQYF. The CDR3 DNA sequence: TGTGCCAGCAGTTACTCTAGCGGAGAGACCCAGTACTTC. The rearrangement links TRBV6-2 or TRBV6-3 to TRBJ2-5, with D possibly matching TRBD2 (6 bases). CDR3 length: 13 amino acids. Trimming took 0 bases from V and 4 from J, leaving 6 bases between them. The germline V gene has CDR1 MNHEY and CDR2 SVGEGT.